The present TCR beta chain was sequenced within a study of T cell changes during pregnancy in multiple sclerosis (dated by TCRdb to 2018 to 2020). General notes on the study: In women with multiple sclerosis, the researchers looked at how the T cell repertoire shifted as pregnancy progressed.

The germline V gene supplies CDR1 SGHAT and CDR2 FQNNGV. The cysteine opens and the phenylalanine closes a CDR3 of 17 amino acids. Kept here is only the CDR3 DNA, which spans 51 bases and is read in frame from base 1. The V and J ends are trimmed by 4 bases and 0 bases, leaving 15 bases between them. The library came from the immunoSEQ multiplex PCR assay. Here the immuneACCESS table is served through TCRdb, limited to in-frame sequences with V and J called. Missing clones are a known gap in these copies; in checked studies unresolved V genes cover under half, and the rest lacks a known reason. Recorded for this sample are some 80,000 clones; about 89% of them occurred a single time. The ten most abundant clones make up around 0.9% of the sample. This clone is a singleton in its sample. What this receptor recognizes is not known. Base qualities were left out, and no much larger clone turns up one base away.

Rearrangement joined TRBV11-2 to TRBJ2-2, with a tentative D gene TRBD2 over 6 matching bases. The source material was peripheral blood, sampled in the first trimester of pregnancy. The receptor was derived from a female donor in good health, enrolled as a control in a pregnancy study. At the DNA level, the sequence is TGTGCCAGCAGCTCCCCTCGGAGGGGAGCGAACACCGGGGAGCTGTTTTTT. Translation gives CASSSPRRGANTGELFF.